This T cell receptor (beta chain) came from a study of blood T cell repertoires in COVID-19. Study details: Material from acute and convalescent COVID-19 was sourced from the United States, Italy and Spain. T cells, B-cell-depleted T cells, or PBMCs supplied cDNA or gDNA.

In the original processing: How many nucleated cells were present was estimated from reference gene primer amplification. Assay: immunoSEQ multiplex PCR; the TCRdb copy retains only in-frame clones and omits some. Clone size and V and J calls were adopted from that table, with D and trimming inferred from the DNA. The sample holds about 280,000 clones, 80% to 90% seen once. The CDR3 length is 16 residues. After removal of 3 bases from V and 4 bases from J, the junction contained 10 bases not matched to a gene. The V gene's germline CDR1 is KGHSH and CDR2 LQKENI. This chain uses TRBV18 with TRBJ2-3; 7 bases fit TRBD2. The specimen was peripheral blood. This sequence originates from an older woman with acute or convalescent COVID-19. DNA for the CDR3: TGTGCCAGCTCACCCCTAAGCGGGGTAGTTTCAGATACGCAGTATTTT. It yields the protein CASSPLSGVVSDTQYF.